The 3 T cell receptor beta chains in this list originate from one sample, sequenced in a study of cytomegalovirus exposure and HLA in healthy donors. The study ran its PCR with 60 Vbeta and 13 Jbeta primers. Method: immunoSEQ multiplex PCR; TCRdb's copy keeps in-frame clones and lacks some. The sample contains under 200,000 clones, 65% to 85% of which appear only once. Sequencing was performed on PBMCs. Receptors were obtained from a woman aged 50 to 60 in good health and CMV-seropositive.

The rearrangement joins TRBV11-2 to TRBJ1-1, with 8 bases lining up with TRBD1. With 0 bases clipped from V and 0 bases from J, the junction kept 0 bases outside the gene matches. CDR3 length: 15 residues. Germline V gene sequence: CDR1 SGHAT, CDR2 FQNNGV. The CDR3 protein is CASSLEGQVNTEAFF. DNA of the CDR3: TGTGCCAGCAGCTTAGAGGGACAGGTGAACACTGAAGCTTTCTTT. Combining the CDR3 with reference TRBV11-2 and TRBJ1-1 gives the whole variable domain EAGVAQSPRYKIIEKRQSVAFWCNPISGHATLYWYQQILGQGPKLLIQFQNNGVVDDSQLPKDRFSAERLKGVDSTLKIQPAKLEDSAVYLCASSLEGQVNTEAFFGQGTRLTVV.

The chain is built from TRBV11-2 and TRBJ1-4, with D possibly being TRBD1 (6 bases). The CDR3 consists of 14 residues. Germline V lookup: CDR1 SGHAT, CDR2 FQNNGV. V was pared by 4 bases and J by 5 bases, with 11 bases between. This CDR3 reads CASSSGVGNEKLFF. CDR3 coding DNA: TGTGCCAGCAGCTCAGGGGTAGGGAATGAAAAACTGTTTTTT.

This rearrangement joins TRBV29-1 to TRBJ1-5; D might be TRBD1 (6 bases). The V end was cut by 4 bases, the J end by 3 bases, with 16 bases between. There are 15 residues in the CDR3. Germline V gene sequence: CDR1 SQVTM, CDR2 ANQGSEA. CDR3 nucleotides: TGCAGCGTTGCTTGGGGGCGGGGGACCAATCAGCCCCAGCATTTT. This encodes CSVAWGRGTNQPQHF. Full variable domain (missing parts from reference TRBV29-1 and TRBJ1-5): SAVISQKPSRDICQRGTSLTIQCQVDSQVTMMFWYRQQPGQSLTLIATANQGSEATYESGFVIDKFPISRPNLTFSTLTVSNMSPEDSSIYLCSVAWGRGTNQPQHFGDGTRLSIL.